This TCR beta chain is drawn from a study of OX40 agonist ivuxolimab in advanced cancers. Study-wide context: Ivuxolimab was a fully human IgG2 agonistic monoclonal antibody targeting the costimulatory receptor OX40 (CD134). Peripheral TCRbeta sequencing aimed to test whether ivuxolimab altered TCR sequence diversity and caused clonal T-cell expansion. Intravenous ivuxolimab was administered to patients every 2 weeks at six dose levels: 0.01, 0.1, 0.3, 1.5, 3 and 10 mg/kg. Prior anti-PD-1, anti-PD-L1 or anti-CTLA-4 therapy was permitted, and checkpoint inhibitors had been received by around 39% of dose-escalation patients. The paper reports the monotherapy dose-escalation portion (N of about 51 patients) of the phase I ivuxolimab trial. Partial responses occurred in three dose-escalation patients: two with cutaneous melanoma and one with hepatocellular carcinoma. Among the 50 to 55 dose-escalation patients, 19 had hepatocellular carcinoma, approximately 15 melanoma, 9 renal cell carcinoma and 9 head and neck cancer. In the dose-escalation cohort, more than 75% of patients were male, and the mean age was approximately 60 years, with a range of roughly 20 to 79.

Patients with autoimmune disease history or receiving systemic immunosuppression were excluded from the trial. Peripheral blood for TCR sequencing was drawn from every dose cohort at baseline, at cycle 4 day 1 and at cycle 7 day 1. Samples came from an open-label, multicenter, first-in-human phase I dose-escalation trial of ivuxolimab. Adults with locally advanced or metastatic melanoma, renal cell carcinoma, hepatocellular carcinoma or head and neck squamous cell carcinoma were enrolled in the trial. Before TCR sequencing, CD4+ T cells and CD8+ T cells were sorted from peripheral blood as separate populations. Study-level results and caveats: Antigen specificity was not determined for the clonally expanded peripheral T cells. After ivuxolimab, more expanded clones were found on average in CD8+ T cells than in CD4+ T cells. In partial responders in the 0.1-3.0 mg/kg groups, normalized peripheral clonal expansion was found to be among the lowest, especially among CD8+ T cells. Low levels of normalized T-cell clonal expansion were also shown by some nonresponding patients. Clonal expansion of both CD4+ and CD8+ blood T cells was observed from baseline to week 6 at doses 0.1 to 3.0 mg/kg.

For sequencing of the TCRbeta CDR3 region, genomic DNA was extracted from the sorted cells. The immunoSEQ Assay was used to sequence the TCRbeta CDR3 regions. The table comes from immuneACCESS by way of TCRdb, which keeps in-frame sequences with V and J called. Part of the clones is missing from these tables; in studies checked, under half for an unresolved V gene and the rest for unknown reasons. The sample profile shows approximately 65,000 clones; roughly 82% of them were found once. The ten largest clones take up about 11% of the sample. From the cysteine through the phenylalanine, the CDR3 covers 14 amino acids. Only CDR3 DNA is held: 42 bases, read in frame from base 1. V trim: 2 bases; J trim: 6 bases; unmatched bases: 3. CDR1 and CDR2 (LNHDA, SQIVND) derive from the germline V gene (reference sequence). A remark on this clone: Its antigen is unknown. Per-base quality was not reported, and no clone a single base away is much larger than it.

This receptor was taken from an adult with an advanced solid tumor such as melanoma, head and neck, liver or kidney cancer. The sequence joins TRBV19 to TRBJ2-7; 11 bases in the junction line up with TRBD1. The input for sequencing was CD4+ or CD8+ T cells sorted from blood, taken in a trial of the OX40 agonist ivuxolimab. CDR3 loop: CASSITGQGGEQYF. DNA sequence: TGTGCCAGTAGTATAACGGGACAGGGGGGCGAGCAGTACTTC.